These 19 T cell receptor beta chains were sequenced from one sample in a study of human versus mouse CDR3 diversity and MHC coevolution. Repertoires were generated with immunoSEQ multiplex PCR, while TCRdb's copy carries only in-frame clones and drops some. This table holds about 81,000 clones, around 95% found once. Sample: naive CD4+ T cells from blood. This sample's subset: CD45RO-negative CD62L-positive naive CD4 T cells. All receptors derive from a person between 25 and 75 years old in good health.

The chain employs TRBV28 and TRBJ2-5; 9 nucleotides align to TRBD1. Judging by the DNA end, TRBJ2-7 fits better; the J call may be wrong. The length of the CDR3 is 17 residues. Germline assignment: CDR1 MDHEN and CDR2 SYDVKM. The CDR3 region is CASSPGAPGTGKDEQYF. In nucleotides, the CDR3 is TGTGCCAGCAGTCCGGGGGCCCCCGGGACAGGGAAAGACGAGCAGTACTTC.

V usage is TRBV6-6 and J usage is TRBJ1-5; a weak D match, TRBD1 (5 bases). The CDR3 sequence is 14 residues long. V was cut by 5 bases and J by 5 bases, with 13 bases left in between. CDR1 is MNHNY, CDR2 SVGAGI, per germline (reference sequence). CDR3 in amino acids: CASSLTDKDQPQHF. The CDR3 region has the DNA TGTGCCAGCAGTCTGACAGACAAAGATCAGCCCCAGCATTTT.

CDR3 DNA sequence: TGTGCCAGTAGTATAGGGGGTTTGAGCGCCCTAGCGGGGGTACAAGAGACCCAGTACTTC. This translates into CASSIGGLSALAGVQETQYF. The chain is built from TRBV19 and TRBJ2-5; 10 bases are a match to TRBD2. V was clipped by 1 base and J by 2 bases; unmatched bases: 16. From germline, CDR1 is LNHDA and CDR2 SQIVND (reference sequence). CDR3 length: 20 amino acids.

The chain links TRBV5-1 to TRBJ2-5; TRBD2 matches at 16 bases. CDR3 length: 18 amino acids. With 1 base clipped from V and 4 bases from J, the junction kept 7 bases outside the gene matches. Germline values: CDR1 SGHRS, CDR2 YFSETQ. The CDR3 reads CASSLRGTSGGAGETQYF. CDR3 DNA: TGCGCCAGCAGCTTGAGGGGGACTAGCGGGGGGGCCGGAGAGACCCAGTACTTC.

The genes are TRBV5-4 and TRBJ1-4; 7 nucleotides agree with TRBD1. Germline V gives CDR1 SGHNT, CDR2 YYREEE (reference sequence). The CDR3 runs to 16 residues. The junction had 14 bases not matched to a gene; V was cut back by 4 bases and J by 8 bases. For the CDR3, the DNA is TGTGCCAGCAGCAAAAGCCGGGACAGCCATAGGGAAAAACTGTTTTTT. Translating gives CASSKSRDSHREKLFF.

The chain couples TRBV6-5 to TRBJ2-7, with D hard to call. CDR3 length: 13 amino acids. The V and J ends lost 0 bases and 3 bases respectively, with 6 bases between them. Germline loops: CDR1 MNHEY, CDR2 SVGAGI. In DNA form, the CDR3 reads TGTGCCAGCAGTTACTCGAGGTTCTACGAGCAGTACTTC. Residues: CASSYSRFYEQYF.

V gene TRBV7-9 combines with J gene TRBJ2-7; D possibly corresponds to TRBD1 (5 bases). The CDR3 spans 13 residues. Looked up from germline, CDR1 is SEHNR and CDR2 is FQNEAQ (reference sequence). The ends were cut back, 8 bases at V and 3 bases at J, with 14 bases in the middle. CDR3 region: CASGSDISYEQYF. The CDR3 DNA is TGTGCCAGCGGATCGGACATTAGCTACGAGCAGTACTTC.

The rearrangement uses TRBV4-3 and TRBJ1-2; D is unresolved. Trimming cost V 1 base and J 2 bases, with 8 bases left between them. Germline CDR1 reads LGHNA; CDR2 reads YSLEER. The CDR3 contains 14 residues. Written as DNA, the CDR3 is TGCGCCAGCAGCCAAGGGTTACGGAACTATGGCTACACCTTC. This encodes CASSQGLRNYGYTF.

V and J are TRBV30 and TRBJ2-2; the D is unclear. Germline assignment: CDR1 GTSNPN and CDR2 SVGIG (reference sequence). Trimming removed 3 bases at V and 1 base at J, with 9 bases between. The CDR3 sequence is 14 residues long. In DNA form, the CDR3 reads TGTGCCTGGAGGCTATCTTGGAACACCGGGGAGCTGTTTTTT. Its protein is CAWRLSWNTGELFF.

The gene calls are TRBV7-6 and TRBJ2-2; 10 nucleotides line up with TRBD2. Looked up from germline, CDR1 is SGHVS and CDR2 is FNYEAQ. V shed 0 bases and J 6 bases; nucleotides not matched to a gene: 1. The CDR3 loop spans 15 amino acids. This CDR3 reads CASSLALAGAGELFF. The CDR3 DNA follows: TGTGCCAGCAGCTTAGCGCTAGCGGGGGCCGGGGAGCTGTTTTTT.

The chain has TRBV19 and TRBJ2-5; 7 nucleotides align to TRBD1. Germline V CDR1 and CDR2: LNHDA, SQIVND (reference sequence). The CDR3 runs 14 residues. Trimming took 9 bases from V and 4 from J; bases not matched to a gene: 11. The CDR3 DNA reads TGTGCCAGCGGCTACAGGGGTTCAGGAGAGACCCAGTACTTC. Protein: CASGYRGSGETQYF.

The chain combines TRBV19 with TRBJ2-7, with D possibly matching TRBD2 (6 bases). V lost 4 bases and J 3 bases, leaving 7 bases between the germline ends. The CDR3 is 12 residues long. Germline CDR1 and CDR2: LNHDA and SQIVND (reference sequence). DNA for the CDR3: TGTGCCAGTAGTACCGGGGGCTACGAGCAGTACTTC. Translating gives CASSTGGYEQYF.

The rearrangement joins TRBV9 to TRBJ1-3, with D hard to call. This CDR3 has 14 amino acids. The germline CDR1 and CDR2 sequences are SGDLS and YYNGEE. V lost 4 bases and J 3 bases, leaving 11 bases between the germline ends. The CDR3 DNA is TGTGCCAGCAGCCCGGGGTTAGGTGGAAACACCATATATTTT. It codes for CASSPGLGGNTIYF.

The rearrangement links TRBV7-2 to TRBJ2-1; 13 positions match TRBD2. Germline values: CDR1 SGHTA, CDR2 FQGNSA. V gave up 5 bases and J gave up 12 bases; unmatched junction bases: 10. CDR3 length: 15 amino acids. CDR3 protein: CASSPLTSGRQGQFF. CDR3 sequence (DNA): TGTGCCAGCAGCCCGCTGACTAGCGGGAGGCAGGGGCAGTTCTTC.

In nucleotides, the CDR3 is TGTGCCAGCAGCTTAGGACTAGCGGGAGTAGTCGGGGAGCTGTTTTTT. Protein: CASSLGLAGVVGELFF. The rearrangement joins TRBV11-2 to TRBJ2-2; 12 positions agree with TRBD2. Per the germline V gene, CDR1 is SGHAT and CDR2 is FQNNGV. The CDR3 runs 16 residues. The J segment lost 7 bases and the V segment lost 1 base, leaving 4 bases of the junction unmatched.

The chain uses TRBV5-5 and TRBJ1-2; D remains unclear. Germline-derived CDR1 and CDR2 are SGHKS and YYEKEE (reference sequence). CDR3 length: 12 residues. Trimming stripped 7 bases from V and 7 bases from J, with 14 bases between. The CDR3 region has the DNA TGTGCCAGCGGGCCGGAAACGGTTGGCTACACCTTC. The encoded protein is CASGPETVGYTF.

This sequence joins TRBV5-1 and TRBJ1-2; TRBD1 matches 7 bases. V lost 4 bases to trimming and J lost 0 bases; unmatched junction nucleotides: 6. Germline CDR1 is SGHRS and CDR2 is YFSETQ. The CDR3 is made up of 15 amino acids. CDR3 amino acids: CASSLGQATNYGYTF. The CDR3 DNA is TGCGCCAGCAGCCTTGGACAGGCGACTAACTATGGCTACACCTTC.

The rearrangement links TRBV28 to TRBJ1-1; D might be TRBD1 (5 bases). The CDR3 contains 14 residues. Germline V lookup: CDR1 MDHEN, CDR2 SYDVKM. Trimming stripped 5 bases from V and 1 base from J, with 11 bases between. The CDR3 spells CASSQITGNTEAFF. CDR3 coding DNA: TGTGCCAGCAGTCAGATCACAGGGAACACTGAAGCTTTCTTT.

CDR3 sequence (DNA): TGTGCCAGTAGTATGTGGAGAAGCTCCTACGAGCAGTACTTC. It codes for CASSMWRSSYEQYF. This chain uses TRBV19 with TRBJ2-7; no reliable D call. Trimming took 3 bases from V and 0 from J, leaving 9 bases between them. The length of the CDR3 is 14 residues. Per the germline V gene, CDR1 is LNHDA and CDR2 is SQIVND (reference sequence). Combining the CDR3 with reference TRBV19 and TRBJ2-7 gives the whole variable domain DGGITQSPKYLFRKEGQNVTLSCEQNLNHDAMYWYRQDPGQGLRLIYYSQIVNDFQKGDIAEGYSVSREKKESFPLTVTSAQKNPTAFYLCASSMWRSSYEQYFGPGTRLTVT.